The 28 T cell receptor beta chains below come from one sample, sequenced in a study of tumor-infiltrating lymphocytes in primary liver carcinoma. Total RNA (approximately 0.5 ug) served as template for TCR beta cDNA synthesis primed by a constant-region primer. Investigators got TCR beta libraries out of three nested multiplex PCR rounds, done with slightly modified ARM-PCR. Each of the first two PCR rounds ran around 10 cycles with TRBV1-TRBV30 forward and C-beta reverse primers. TCRdb reanalysed the multiplex PCR reads using MiXCR and keeps one entry per CDR3 protein. The sample holds some 190,000 distinct CDR3 sequences, 50% to 75% seen once. Unsorted whole blood yielded the blood RNA, and germline DNA was also extracted. The specimen sequenced was peripheral blood. Receptor source: a man in his forties with primary liver carcinoma and hepatitis B virus infection.

This chain links TRBV11-2 with TRBJ1-4, with D perhaps TRBD1 (5 bases). The length of the CDR3 is 16 residues. V was clipped by 3 bases and J by 7 bases, with 18 bases between them. Germline CDR1 and CDR2: SGHAT and FQNNGV. The CDR3 spells CASSLDAGLPPEKLFF. The CDR3 region has the DNA TGTGCCAGCAGCTTGGATGCGGGGCTTCCTCCTGAAAAACTGTTTTTT.

The rearrangement uses TRBV5-4 and TRBJ1-4; 7 bases align to TRBD1. V lost 8 bases to trimming and J lost 0 bases; unmatched junction nucleotides: 10. Germline CDR1 is SGHNT and CDR2 is YYREEE (reference sequence). CDR3 size: 16 residues. CDR3 loop: CASSIDRASTNEKLFF. CDR3 in DNA: TGTGCCAGTAGCATTGACAGGGCTTCAACTAATGAAAAACTGTTTTTT.

As regards this clonotype: A junction boundary mismatches the germline segment, possibly from a read error. V and J are TRBV11-2 and TRBJ1-4; 7 bases agree with TRBD1. This CDR3 has 15 amino acids. CDR1 and CDR2 from the germline V gene are SGHAT and FQNNGV. Here the CDR3 DNA reads TGTGCCAGCAGCACGCGACAGGGTCAAGCGGAAATACTGTTTTTT. Translation: CASSTRQGQAEILFF.

The chain combines TRBV11-2 with TRBJ2-3, with 9 bases identical to TRBD2. The trim removed 4 bases at V and 4 bases at J, leaving 9 bases unmatched. The CDR3 totals 16 residues. Germline V gives CDR1 SGHAT, CDR2 FQNNGV. CDR3 loop: CASSSLTSGSPDTQYF. DNA of the CDR3: TGTGCCAGCAGCTCCCTGACTAGCGGTAGTCCAGATACGCAGTATTTT. Full variable domain (outside the CDR3, taken from reference TRBV11-2 and TRBJ2-3): EAGVAQSPRYKIIEKRQSVAFWCNPISGHATLYWYQQILGQGPKLLIQFQNNGVVDDSQLPKDRFSAERLKGVDSTLKIQPAKLEDSAVYLCASSSLTSGSPDTQYFGPGTRLTVL.

Here the CDR3 reads CASSSTGPETQYF. The CDR3 DNA is TGCGCCAGCAGCTCGACAGGGCCAGAGACCCAGTACTTC. This rearrangement joins TRBV5-1 to TRBJ2-5, with 7 bases matching TRBD1. This CDR3 contains 13 residues. Germline CDR1 SGHRS, CDR2 YFSETQ. Trimming cost V 3 bases and J 4 bases; bases outside gene matches: 3.

The chain has TRBV7-9 and TRBJ2-2, with D possibly being TRBD1 (5 bases). V dropped 0 bases and J dropped 7 bases, with 9 bases sitting between them. The CDR3 length is 14 residues. Germline CDR1 SEHNR, CDR2 FQNEAQ (reference sequence). Written as DNA, the CDR3 is TGTGCCAGCAGCTTAGCAGGACATCTCGGGGAGCTGTTTTTT. Its translation: CASSLAGHLGELFF.

This clonotype was detected a few times. The chain recombines TRBV10-1 with TRBJ2-7; TRBD1 matches 7 bases. V lost 3 bases and J lost 5; bases outside the gene matches: 7. The CDR3 length is 14 residues. The germline V gene has CDR1 WNHNN and CDR2 SYGVQD (reference sequence). The CDR3 reads CASSEREQGNEQYF. CDR3 coding DNA: TGCGCCAGCAGTGAAAGGGAACAGGGGAACGAGCAGTACTTC.

The V call is TRBV6-5, the J call TRBJ1-2; 8 nucleotides align to TRBD1. Trimming took 9 bases from V and 8 from J; bases not matched to a gene: 14. Germline V gives CDR1 MNHEY, CDR2 SVGAGI. There are 14 residues in the CDR3. CDR3 region: CASNGAGQGRGYTF. The CDR3 nucleotides read TGTGCCAGTAATGGGGCCGGACAGGGACGAGGCTACACCTTC.

The chain uses TRBV11-2 and TRBJ2-1, with TRBD1 matching 7 bases. CDR1 and CDR2 from the germline V gene are SGHAT and FQNNGV. CDR3 size: 15 residues. The V and J ends lost 4 bases and 0 bases, in that order; junction bases with no gene match: 3. The CDR3 here is CASSSGQSSYNEQFF. The CDR3 region has the DNA TGTGCCAGCAGCTCGGGACAGTCCTCCTACAATGAGCAGTTCTTC.

This clonotype was seen more than once but under ten times. The rearrangement links TRBV6-6 to TRBJ2-1, with TRBD1 as a possible D gene (6 bases). Trimming shortened V by 5 bases and J by 14 bases, and 22 bases separated the two germline ends. The CDR3 is made up of 14 amino acids. Looked up from germline, CDR1 is MNHNY and CDR2 is SVGAGI (reference sequence). CDR3 bases: TGTGCCAGCAGTCCAGGGGTAAAGGACACAGCAGAGTTCTTC. It yields the protein CASSPGVKDTAEFF.

This clonotype has a single count. A junction boundary mismatches the germline segment, possibly from a read error. The chain joins TRBV11-2 to TRBJ2-5; D unclear. Germline CDR1 SGHAT, CDR2 FQNNGV. The CDR3 contains 11 residues. The CDR3 nucleotides read TGTACCAGCAGCTCCGCGGCGACCCAGTACTTC. This codes for CTSSSAATQYF. Combining the CDR3 with reference TRBV11-2 and TRBJ2-5 gives the whole variable domain EAGVAQSPRYKIIEKRQSVAFWCNPISGHATLYWYQQILGQGPKLLIQFQNNGVVDDSQLPKDRFSAERLKGVDSTLKIQPAKLEDSAVYLCTSSSAATQYFGPGTRLLVL.

Note on this clonotype: The CDR3 ends on some other residue instead of the conserved phenylalanine or tryptophan, so this is likely a read error. Because the CDR3's place on the DNA is in doubt, the DNA is left out and the CDR3 is given as listed by TCRdb. The V call is TRBV11-2, the J call TRBJ2-7; the table's D call of TRBD1 was not tested on the DNA. CDR1 is SGHAT, CDR2 FQNNGV, per germline. Inclusive of both ends, the CDR3 amounts to 13 amino acids. The CDR3 reads CASSQDTGYEQYS.

This chain links TRBV6-5 with TRBJ2-1; D is ambiguous. The CDR3 is 14 residues long. Germline V CDR1 and CDR2: MNHEY, SVGAGI. Deletions cut 5 bases from V and 4 bases from J, with 12 bases between. CDR3 protein: CASSTPSAYNEQFF. The CDR3, as DNA: TGTGCCAGCAGTACCCCGAGTGCGTACAATGAGCAGTTCTTC.

The gene calls are TRBV5-6 and TRBJ2-3, with D possibly TRBD2 on 5 matching bases. Germline CDR1 is SGHDT and CDR2 is YYEEEE. This CDR3 is 16 amino acids long. V lost 6 bases to trimming and J lost 0 bases, with 17 bases between them. CDR3 nucleotide sequence: TGTGCCAGCATACCCCAAGTGGGAGTGAGCACAGATACGCAGTATTTT. As protein: CASIPQVGVSTDTQYF.

A word on this clonotype: A much larger clone sits a single nucleotide away, making a read error possible. The chain combines TRBV29-1 with TRBJ1-5; D might be TRBD1 (5 bases). Trimming cost V 4 bases and J 11 bases, with 15 bases left between them. The germline V gene has CDR1 SQVTM and CDR2 ANQGSEA. The CDR3 totals 12 residues. The CDR3 loop is CSVGDQKQSQHF. Written as DNA, the CDR3 is TGCAGCGTTGGGGACCAGAAACAGTCCCAGCATTTT.

Points on this clonotype: With a much larger clone just one base away, this may be a read error. This chain links TRBV29-1 with TRBJ1-1, with unresolved D. The germline V gene has CDR1 SQVTM and CDR2 ANQGSEA. CDR3 length equals 10 residues. CDR3 nucleotide sequence: TGCAGCGCCCGTAACACTGAAGCTTCCTTT. Translation gives CSARNTEASF.

This clonotype was seen a handful of times. The V call is TRBV30, the J call TRBJ2-6; no clear D. CDR1 is GTSNPN and CDR2 is SVGIG in the germline V gene (reference sequence). The CDR3 spans 16 residues. Trimming removed 2 bases at V and 0 bases at J, with 11 bases between. CDR3 protein: CAWSNSGLSGANVLTF. The CDR3, as DNA: TGTGCCTGGAGTAACAGTGGGCTCTCTGGGGCCAACGTCCTGACTTTC. The complete variable domain, with remaining parts taken from reference TRBV30 and TRBJ2-6, reads SQTIHQWPATLVQPVGSPLSLECTVEGTSNPNLYWYRQAAGRGLQLLFYSVGIGQISSEVPQNLSASRPQDRQFILSSKKLLLSDSGFYLCAWSNSGLSGANVLTFGAGSRLTVL.

For this clonotype: Since a much larger clone is just one base distant, this may be a read error. V is TRBV10-3 and J is TRBJ1-3; no firm D call. The germline V gene encodes CDR1 ENHRY and CDR2 SYGVKD. The CDR3 contains 17 residues. CDR3 protein: CSISESRVISSGNTIYF. In nucleotides, the CDR3 is TGTTCCATCAGTGAGTCGAGGGTCATATCCTCTGGAAACACCATATATTTT.

This clonotype was observed many times. The CDR3 loop reads CASASGPTTDTQYF. For the CDR3, the DNA is TGTGCCAGCGCATCCGGGCCTACGACGGATACGCAGTATTTT. The V call is TRBV11-3, the J call TRBJ2-3; D not resolved. Germline CDR1 reads SGHNT; CDR2 reads YENEEA. Trimming left V 8 bases short and J 6 bases short, with 18 bases between. The CDR3 sequence is 14 residues long.

For this clonotype: This may stem from a read error, because a much larger clone lies one nucleotide away. This rearrangement joins TRBV6-5 to TRBJ2-2; TRBD2 agrees at 10 bases. The length of the CDR3 is 18 residues. Per the germline V gene, CDR1 is MNHEY and CDR2 is SVGAGI. The CDR3 DNA reads TGTGCCAGCAGCCGCACGGAAGCGGGAGGGTTGTACACCTGGGAGCTGTTTTTT. This sequence encodes CASSRTEAGGLYTWELFF.

The chain links TRBV30 to TRBJ1-1; TRBD1 is a possible D gene (6 bases). Per the germline V gene, CDR1 is GTSNPN and CDR2 is SVGIG (reference sequence). The CDR3 loop spans 13 amino acids. The V and J ends lost 5 bases and 0 bases respectively, with 10 bases between them. The CDR3 is CAWAGTMNTEAFF. The DNA for the CDR3 is TGTGCCTGGGCCGGGACAATGAACACTGAAGCTTTCTTT. Supplemented by reference TRBV30 and TRBJ1-1, the full variable domain reads SQTIHQWPATLVQPVGSPLSLECTVEGTSNPNLYWYRQAAGRGLQLLFYSVGIGQISSEVPQNLSASRPQDRQFILSSKKLLLSDSGFYLCAWAGTMNTEAFFGQGTRLTVV.

The CDR3 sequence is CSGYCYNEQFF. The CDR3 coding sequence is TGCAGCGGTTACTGTTACAATGAGCAGTTCTTC. The chain combines TRBV29-1 with TRBJ2-1, with D unclear. The CDR3 covers 11 residues. The germline V gene encodes CDR1 SQVTM and CDR2 ANQGSEA. Trimming stripped 7 bases from V and 4 bases from J, with 8 bases between.

This clonotype was recorded many times. The chain employs TRBV11-2 and TRBJ2-7; D gene ambiguous. Germline CDR1 and CDR2: SGHAT and FQNNGV. The CDR3 contains 13 residues. V was clipped by 3 bases and J by 2 bases, with 8 bases between them. The CDR3 loop is CASSFGPTYEQYF. DNA for the CDR3: TGTGCCAGCAGCTTCGGGCCTACCTACGAGCAGTACTTC.

The chain is built from TRBV21-1 and TRBJ2-7; no DNA check was done on the table's D call, TRBD1. TRBV21-1 is a recognized pseudogene. The CDR3 length is 13 residues. The CDR3 sequence: CASSKEQVWEQYF. The CDR3 coding sequence is TGTGCCAGCAGCAAAGAACAGGTTTGGGAGCAGTACTTC.

This clonotype was counted at least ten times. V usage is TRBV11-2 and J usage is TRBJ2-5; possible D gene TRBD1, 6 bases. Germline V CDR1 and CDR2: SGHAT, FQNNGV. This CDR3 is built from 14 residues. V was cut by 0 bases and J by 6 bases, with 11 bases left in between. The DNA of the CDR3 is TGTGCCAGCAGCTTAGAACAGGGCATCCAGACCCAGTACTTC. Translated: CASSLEQGIQTQYF.

Of note for this clonotype: This may be a read error, as it is one base from a much larger clone. The rearrangement links TRBV6-5 to TRBJ2-3, with 7 nucleotides matching TRBD1. The CDR3 is 14 amino acids. Germline trimming cut 6 bases from V and 6 bases from J; bases unmatched to any gene: 9. CDR1 and CDR2 from the germline V gene are MNHEY and SVGAGI. The CDR3: CASRSRDSGDTQYF. The DNA of the CDR3 is TGTGCCAGCAGGTCCCGGGACAGTGGTGATACGCAGTATTTT.

Comment on this clonotype: A much larger clone sits a single nucleotide away, making a read error possible. The chain is built from TRBV11-1 and TRBJ2-7; D is possibly TRBD2 (6 bases). The germline V gene has CDR1 SGHAT and CDR2 FQDESV (reference sequence). The V end lost 5 bases, the J end lost 4 bases, and 12 bases lay between the germline ends. This CDR3 region has 13 residues. CDR3 protein: CASSKGGKYEQYF. CDR3 DNA: TGTGCCAGCAGCAAGGGCGGGAAGTACGAGCAGTACTTC.

The rearrangement joins TRBV12-3 or TRBV12-4 to TRBJ1-2; a weak D match, TRBD1 (6 bases). V was shortened by 4 bases and J by 6 bases, with 15 bases between the two germline ends. The CDR3 runs 14 residues. CDR3 sequence (DNA): TGTGCCAGCAGTTACGGGACAAGTGAGAATGGCTACACCTTC. This codes for CASSYGTSENGYTF.